A selection of T cell receptor beta chains follows, all from one sample in a study of control samples from healthy donors and cancer patients. The data were produced by immunoSEQ multiplex PCR, yet TCRdb's version contains in-frame clones alone and is incomplete. The data show 130,000 or so clones, 90% to 95% seen once. Sequenced: blood. The source is a man aged 35 to 55 in good health. The CDR3 runs from the conserved cysteine through the conserved F or W. The order of the fields is clone size, J gene, V gene, D gene, CDR3 DNA, CDR3 protein. D genes are given only for firm matches. Clone size is shown for a subset of rows, as once, few, many or a class of expanded clone.

clone size: -; J gene: TRBJ2-1; V gene: TRBV30; D gene: TRBD2; CDR3 DNA: TGTGCCTGGAGAGCGGGAGGGCCCTACAATGAGCAGTTCTTC; CDR3 protein: CAWRAGGPYNEQFF
clone size: -; J gene: TRBJ1-5; V gene: TRBV28; D gene: TRBD1; CDR3 DNA: TGTGCCAGCAGGCCGGGACAGGGGCAAGGTTTTCAGCCCCAGCATTTT; CDR3 protein: CASRPGQGQGFQPQHF
clone size: -; J gene: TRBJ2-7; V gene: TRBV9; D gene: TRBD1; CDR3 DNA: TGTGCCAGCAGCCGGACAGGGTCGTACGAGCAGTACTTC; CDR3 protein: CASSRTGSYEQYF
clone size: -; J gene: TRBJ2-7; V gene: TRBV7-2; D gene: TRBD2; CDR3 DNA: TGTGCCAGCAGCCCCCACCCAGGACTAGCGGGGGGGTGGTCCTACGAGCAGTACTTC; CDR3 protein: CASSPHPGLAGGWSYEQYF
clone size: -; J gene: TRBJ1-2; V gene: TRBV4-3; D gene: -; CDR3 DNA: TGCGCCAGCAGCCAAGACACGGCGGGCTATGGCTACACCTTC; CDR3 protein: CASSQDTAGYGYTF
clone size: -; J gene: TRBJ1-1; V gene: TRBV5-6; D gene: TRBD1; CDR3 DNA: TGTGCCAGCAGCATGACAGGGACCAGAAACACTGAAGCTTTCTTT; CDR3 protein: CASSMTGTRNTEAFF
clone size: -; J gene: TRBJ1-1; V gene: TRBV28; D gene: -; CDR3 DNA: TGTGCCAGCAGACGATTACAGGTTTGGAACACTGAAGCTTTCTTT; CDR3 protein: CASRRLQVWNTEAFF
clone size: -; J gene: TRBJ2-1; V gene: TRBV4-1; D gene: TRBD2; CDR3 DNA: TGCGCCAGCAGCCAAGCTCTAGCGGGATACAATGAGCAGTTCTTC; CDR3 protein: CASSQALAGYNEQFF
clone size: -; J gene: TRBJ2-3; V gene: TRBV27; D gene: TRBD2; CDR3 DNA: TGTGCCAGCAGTGATCGGGGGGGGCCCGGGGATACGCAGTATTTT; CDR3 protein: CASSDRGGPGDTQYF
clone size: once; J gene: TRBJ1-1; V gene: TRBV28; D gene: -; CDR3 DNA: TGTGCCAGCACCCTAAGCACTGAAGCTTTCTTT; CDR3 protein: CASTLSTEAFF
clone size: -; J gene: TRBJ2-1; V gene: TRBV10-3; D gene: -; CDR3 DNA: TGTGCCACCCGTCCCCCGCTCAGCGATGAGCAGTTCTTC; CDR3 protein: CATRPPLSDEQFF
clone size: -; J gene: TRBJ1-4; V gene: TRBV10-3; D gene: TRBD1; CDR3 DNA: TGTGCCATCAGGCCGGGACAGGGAGGAACAACTAATGAAAAACTGTTTTTT; CDR3 protein: CAIRPGQGGTTNEKLFF
clone size: -; J gene: TRBJ1-1; V gene: TRBV5-1; D gene: -; CDR3 DNA: TGCGCCAGCAGCTTGGGGCCCGCGGGGACTGAAGCTTTCTTT; CDR3 protein: CASSLGPAGTEAFF
clone size: -; J gene: TRBJ1-2; V gene: TRBV6-5; D gene: -; CDR3 DNA: TGTGCCAGCAGTCCACTGGGAGGCTACACCTTC; CDR3 protein: CASSPLGGYTF
clone size: -; J gene: TRBJ1-1; V gene: TRBV11-2; D gene: -; CDR3 DNA: TGTGCCAGCAGCTTAGAGATAACTGAAGCTTTCTTT; CDR3 protein: CASSLEITEAFF
clone size: once; J gene: TRBJ2-5; V gene: TRBV4-1; D gene: -; CDR3 DNA: TGCGCCAGCAGCCTTGTCAGTACAGACAGGCAAGAGACCCAGTACTTC; CDR3 protein: CASSLVSTDRQETQYF
clone size: -; J gene: TRBJ1-6; V gene: TRBV10-1; D gene: -; CDR3 DNA: TGCGCCAGCAGTGAGTCTGGGTTTTCACCCCTCCACTTT; CDR3 protein: CASSESGFSPLHF
clone size: -; J gene: TRBJ1-2; V gene: TRBV6-5; D gene: -; CDR3 DNA: TGTGCCAGCAGGACGGACAGCTATGGCTACACCTTC; CDR3 protein: CASRTDSYGYTF
clone size: -; J gene: TRBJ2-2; V gene: TRBV4-2; D gene: TRBD1; CDR3 DNA: TGTGCCAGCAGCCAGGGACAGAGGAACACCGGGGAGCTGTTTTTT; CDR3 protein: CASSQGQRNTGELFF
clone size: -; J gene: TRBJ2-7; V gene: TRBV7-2; D gene: TRBD2; CDR3 DNA: TGTGCCAGCAGCAGAACCGGGACTACCCACGAGCAGTACTTC; CDR3 protein: CASSRTGTTHEQYF
clone size: -; J gene: TRBJ2-1; V gene: TRBV24-1; D gene: -; CDR3 DNA: TGTGCCACCAGTTCCGCAGGGAAAAATGAGCAGTTCTTC; CDR3 protein: CATSSAGKNEQFF
clone size: few; J gene: TRBJ1-5; V gene: TRBV6-2/TRBV6-3; D gene: -; CDR3 DNA: TGTGCCAGCAGTTCCAATGACAATCAGCCCCAGCATTTT; CDR3 protein: CASSSNDNQPQHF
clone size: -; J gene: TRBJ2-7; V gene: TRBV7-2; D gene: -; CDR3 DNA: TGTGCCAGCAGCGCCACGAATTTTCTCGAGCAGTACTTC; CDR3 protein: CASSATNFLEQYF
clone size: -; J gene: TRBJ1-3; V gene: TRBV24-1; D gene: -; CDR3 DNA: TGTGCCACCAGTGACCCAACAGGGCCTGGAAACACCATATATTTT; CDR3 protein: CATSDPTGPGNTIYF
clone size: -; J gene: TRBJ1-6; V gene: TRBV6-2/TRBV6-3; D gene: -; CDR3 DNA: TGTGCCAGCAGTTACCTTTCGACAGCCTTTAATTCACCCCTCCACTTT; CDR3 protein: CASSYLSTAFNSPLHF
clone size: -; J gene: TRBJ1-1; V gene: TRBV5-1; D gene: -; CDR3 DNA: TGCGCCAGCAGCTTGCTCCCCACTGAAGCTTTCTTT; CDR3 protein: CASSLLPTEAFF
clone size: -; J gene: TRBJ1-1; V gene: TRBV19; D gene: -; CDR3 DNA: TGTGCCAGTAGTATTACAGGGTCGGGCACTGAAGCTTTCTTT; CDR3 protein: CASSITGSGTEAFF
clone size: -; J gene: TRBJ2-7; V gene: TRBV9; D gene: TRBD2; CDR3 DNA: TGTGCCAGCAGCGGAGTTGGACTAGCGGGCCTCTACGAGCAGTACTTC; CDR3 protein: CASSGVGLAGLYEQYF
clone size: -; J gene: TRBJ2-7; V gene: TRBV7-2; D gene: -; CDR3 DNA: TGTGCCAGCAGCCCCGGGGGTACTAGCTACGAGCAGTACTTC; CDR3 protein: CASSPGGTSYEQYF
clone size: few; J gene: TRBJ2-2; V gene: TRBV10-1; D gene: -; CDR3 DNA: TGCGCCAGCAGTCCTGACAGGCGGGAGCTGTTTTTT; CDR3 protein: CASSPDRRELFF
clone size: -; J gene: TRBJ2-2; V gene: TRBV9; D gene: -; CDR3 DNA: TGTGCCAGCAGCCCCCGCCCCGGGGAGCTGTTTTTT; CDR3 protein: CASSPRPGELFF
clone size: -; J gene: TRBJ2-7; V gene: TRBV28; D gene: -; CDR3 DNA: TGTGCCAGCAGTTTATCTAAGATAACCTACGAGCAGTACTTC; CDR3 protein: CASSLSKITYEQYF
clone size: -; J gene: TRBJ1-2; V gene: TRBV7-9; D gene: -; CDR3 DNA: TGTGCCAGCAGCTTTCCTGGTAGTAACTATGGCTACACCTTC; CDR3 protein: CASSFPGSNYGYTF
clone size: -; J gene: TRBJ2-7; V gene: TRBV25-1; D gene: TRBD2; CDR3 DNA: TGTGCCAGCAGTGAAACACCCGGACTAGCGGGAATCTACGAGCAGTACTTC; CDR3 protein: CASSETPGLAGIYEQYF
clone size: -; J gene: TRBJ1-1; V gene: TRBV28; D gene: -; CDR3 DNA: TGTGCCACCAAGAGTTCGGGGTGGACTGAAGCTTTCTTT; CDR3 protein: CATKSSGWTEAFF
clone size: -; J gene: TRBJ2-5; V gene: TRBV6-5; D gene: TRBD2; CDR3 DNA: TGTGCCAGCAGTCACTGGGCTAGCGGACAAGAGACCCAGTACTTC; CDR3 protein: CASSHWASGQETQYF
clone size: -; J gene: TRBJ2-6; V gene: TRBV5-1; D gene: -; CDR3 DNA: TGCGCCAGCAGCTTGACCGCGCGAGGGGGGTGGGCGGGGGCCAACGTCCTGACTTTC; CDR3 protein: CASSLTARGGWAGANVLTF
clone size: -; J gene: TRBJ1-5; V gene: TRBV27; D gene: -; CDR3 DNA: TGTGCCAGCAGTTACGGGAATCAGCCCCAGCATTTT; CDR3 protein: CASSYGNQPQHF
clone size: -; J gene: TRBJ2-1; V gene: TRBV27; D gene: TRBD1; CDR3 DNA: TGTGCCAGCAGTGTGACAGGGGTTCCTGAGCAGTTCTTC; CDR3 protein: CASSVTGVPEQFF
clone size: -; J gene: TRBJ2-3; V gene: TRBV12-5; D gene: -; CDR3 DNA: TGTGCTAGTGGTTTGTCAACGGGCCTCACAGATACGCAGTATTTT; CDR3 protein: CASGLSTGLTDTQYF
clone size: -; J gene: TRBJ2-1; V gene: TRBV27; D gene: -; CDR3 DNA: TGTGCCAGCAGTCTAAACCCCGGGCCTTACAATGAGCAGTTCTTC; CDR3 protein: CASSLNPGPYNEQFF
clone size: -; J gene: TRBJ1-1; V gene: TRBV28; D gene: -; CDR3 DNA: TGTGCCAGCAGATTTTCGGACAGTTTGAACACTGAAGCTTTCTTT; CDR3 protein: CASRFSDSLNTEAFF
clone size: -; J gene: TRBJ2-5; V gene: TRBV7-9; D gene: TRBD2; CDR3 DNA: TGTGCCAGCAGCGCTTATTGGGGCGGGGGGTATGAGACCCAGTACTTC; CDR3 protein: CASSAYWGGGYETQYF
clone size: -; J gene: TRBJ1-1; V gene: TRBV2; D gene: TRBD1; CDR3 DNA: TGTGCCAGCAGGCTGGGACAGGGGACCACTGAAGCTTTCTTT; CDR3 protein: CASRLGQGTTEAFF
clone size: -; J gene: TRBJ2-2; V gene: TRBV11-3; D gene: -; CDR3 DNA: TGTGCCAGCAGCCCTAGACAGCGAAAGAGCACCGGGGAGCTGTTTTTT; CDR3 protein: CASSPRQRKSTGELFF
clone size: -; J gene: TRBJ2-7; V gene: TRBV28; D gene: -; CDR3 DNA: TGTGCCAGCAGTGTATCCGGTTGGGGACCCTACGAGCAGTACTTC; CDR3 protein: CASSVSGWGPYEQYF
clone size: -; J gene: TRBJ1-1; V gene: TRBV3-1/TRBV3-2; D gene: -; CDR3 DNA: TGTGCCAGCAGCCAAGCGGGAACAGCTAGTGAAGCTTTCTTT; CDR3 protein: CASSQAGTASEAFF
clone size: few; J gene: TRBJ2-3; V gene: TRBV28; D gene: -; CDR3 DNA: TGTGCCAGCAGTGGGACCCAGATTACGCAGTATTTT; CDR3 protein: CASSGTQITQYF
clone size: -; J gene: TRBJ1-1; V gene: TRBV4-3; D gene: -; CDR3 DNA: TGCGCCAGCAGCCAACTTACAGGGAGCACTGAAGCTTTCTTT; CDR3 protein: CASSQLTGSTEAFF
clone size: -; J gene: TRBJ2-1; V gene: TRBV24-1; D gene: TRBD1; CDR3 DNA: TGTGCCACCAGTGACTCGGGACAGTTTGATGAGCAGTTCTTC; CDR3 protein: CATSDSGQFDEQFF
clone size: once; J gene: TRBJ1-1; V gene: TRBV14; D gene: -; CDR3 DNA: TGTGCCAGCAGCCAAGTCCGATTCGAAGCTTTCTTT; CDR3 protein: CASSQVRFEAFF
clone size: -; J gene: TRBJ2-7; V gene: TRBV5-4; D gene: TRBD1; CDR3 DNA: TGTGCCAGCAGCGTACAGGGGGCCTCCTACGAGCAGTACTTC; CDR3 protein: CASSVQGASYEQYF
clone size: -; J gene: TRBJ2-2; V gene: TRBV5-1; D gene: TRBD1; CDR3 DNA: TGCGCCAGCAGCTCCGGACAGGTCGGGGAGCTGTTTTTT; CDR3 protein: CASSSGQVGELFF